Shown below are 25 T cell receptor beta chains from a single sample sequenced in a study of Ad26.COV2.S vaccination and SARS-CoV-2 variants. Treatment denoted: some 20 received Ad26.COV2.S at low or high dose, single or two shots; 5 received placebo; per-sample allocation not given. Samples came from day 63 after the first vaccine or placebo injection. Data came from immunoSEQ multiplex PCR; TCRdb stores just in-frame clones and leaves some out. The repertoire includes approximately 300,000 clones, around four fifths of them detected once, and 2.1% sits in the top ten. The specimen comprised peripheral blood, sampled in a trial of Ad26.COV2.S vaccine versus placebo. These receptors all stem from a person aged 18-65 years who received the Ad26.COV2.S COVID-19 vaccine or a placebo.

The chain recombines TRBV3-1 (or the pseudogene TRBV3-2) with TRBJ1-2; D is perhaps TRBD1 (5 bases). The CDR3 is 13 residues long. Trimming removed 4 bases from V and 7 bases from J, with 13 bases in between. Germline values: CDR1 LGHDT, CDR2 YNNKEL (reference sequence). The CDR3 region has the DNA TGTGCCAGCAGCCCCGGGCTGGGGGTTGGCTACACCTTC. As protein: CASSPGLGVGYTF.

This clone was detected only a few times. V gene TRBV28 combines with J gene TRBJ2-3; TRBD1 aligns across 11 bases. Germline V gives CDR1 MDHEN, CDR2 SYDVKM. The CDR3 is 16 amino acids. V was pared by 6 bases and J by 3 bases, with 8 bases of the junction left unmatched. CDR3 sequence: CASRLSGTGGTDTQYF. The CDR3 DNA reads as TGTGCCAGCAGACTTTCCGGGACAGGGGGAACAGATACGCAGTATTTT. Looking up the rest from reference TRBV28 and TRBJ2-3 gives the full variable domain: DVKVTQSSRYLVKRTGEKVFLECVQDMDHENMFWYRQDPGLGLRLIYFSYDVKMKEKGDIPEGYSVSREKKERFSLILESASTNQTSMYLCASRLSGTGGTDTQYFGPGTRLTVL.

V gene TRBV29-1 combines with J gene TRBJ1-1, with D perhaps matching TRBD1 (5 bases). Looked up from germline, CDR1 is SQVTM and CDR2 is ANQGSEA. With 5 bases removed from V and 8 bases from J, the gap between germline ends came to 18 bases. The CDR3 loop spans 13 amino acids. In nucleotides, the CDR3 is TGCAGCGTTTTCAAGGCTGGTAGGGGCGAAGCTTTCTTT. This gives the protein CSVFKAGRGEAFF.

The chain uses TRBV18 and TRBJ2-2; D unclear. Trimming removed 3 bases at V and 1 base at J, with 9 bases between. The CDR3 runs 15 residues. Germline CDR1 reads KGHSH; CDR2 reads LQKENI. The CDR3 is CASSPENRNTGELFF. The CDR3 DNA reads as TGTGCCAGCTCACCGGAGAACAGGAACACCGGGGAGCTGTTTTTT.

The rearrangement links TRBV28 to TRBJ2-7, with a tentative D call TRBD1 (6 bases). Germline CDR1 is MDHEN and CDR2 is SYDVKM. V was clipped by 7 bases and J by 3 bases, with 16 bases between them. The CDR3 is 14 amino acids. CDR3 sequence reads: CASTGALLDYEQYF. As DNA, the CDR3 is TGTGCCAGCACAGGGGCCCTACTCGACTACGAGCAGTACTTC.

The chain links TRBV19 to TRBJ1-6; 10 positions match TRBD1. Germline lookup yields CDR1 LNHDA and CDR2 SQIVND (reference sequence). V shed 6 bases and J 7 bases; nucleotides not matched to a gene: 9. CDR3 size: 16 residues. In DNA, the CDR3 is TGTGCCAGTAGACACGGACCGGGACAGGGGAATTCACCCCTCCACTTT. Residues: CASRHGPGQGNSPLHF.

The genes are TRBV10-3 and TRBJ2-3; 8 nucleotides agree with TRBD2. This CDR3 is built from 16 residues. The germline CDR1 and CDR2 sequences are ENHRY and SYGVKD. After removal of 3 bases from V and 4 bases from J, the junction contained 9 bases not matched to a gene. As DNA, the CDR3 is TGTGCCATCAGTGACTTGTCTAGCGGGTGGGCAGATACGCAGTATTTT. As protein: CAISDLSSGWADTQYF.

The table lists this clone with a count of one. J is TRBJ2-2 and V is TRBV28; a weak D match, TRBD1 (5 bases). Trimming stripped 1 base from V and 0 bases from J, with 9 bases between. The germline CDR1 and CDR2 sequences are MDHEN and SYDVKM. This CDR3 is built from 16 residues. CDR3: CASSLSGPSNTGELFF. The DNA of the CDR3 is TGTGCCAGCAGTTTATCAGGGCCCTCGAACACCGGGGAGCTGTTTTTT.

DNA for the CDR3: TGTGCCAGCAGCCCCCGGTTGGGCGAGGGTTCACCCCTCCACTTT. Amino acids: CASSPRLGEGSPLHF. The V call is TRBV28, the J call TRBJ1-6; D call uncertain. In germline, CDR1 is MDHEN, CDR2 SYDVKM. This CDR3 comprises 15 residues. V lost 6 bases and J lost 9, with 18 bases in between.

J is TRBJ1-2 and V is TRBV5-5, with TRBD1 matching over 7 bases. Germline trimming cut 2 bases from V and 4 bases from J; bases unmatched to any gene: 11. The V gene's germline CDR1 is SGHKS and CDR2 YYEKEE (reference sequence). CDR3 length: 16 amino acids. The DNA of the CDR3 is TGTGCCAGCAGCTTTCGAGTGGTACAGGGGAGCTATGGCTACACCTTC. This codes for CASSFRVVQGSYGYTF.

V is TRBV10-2 and J is TRBJ2-5; a possible D gene is TRBD1 (6 bases). Germline assignment: CDR1 WSHSY and CDR2 SAAADI. Trimming cost V 6 bases and J 4 bases, with 15 bases left between them. The CDR3 contains 14 residues. CDR3 in DNA: TGCGCCAGCAGAGTACAGGGATTTGTAGAGACCCAGTACTTC. The encoded protein is CASRVQGFVETQYF.

This clone occurred a few times. The J gene is TRBJ1-2, the V gene TRBV29-1; 9 bases fit TRBD1. This CDR3 spans 12 amino acids. The V gene end was trimmed by 7 bases and the J gene end by 7 bases; junction bases not matched to a gene: 7. Germline V gene data show CDR1 as SQVTM and CDR2 as ANQGSEA. CDR3 loop: CSGAGQGFGYTF. CDR3 DNA: TGCAGCGGAGCGGGACAGGGCTTTGGCTACACCTTC.

This sequence joins TRBV7-9 and TRBJ1-4; D uncertain. V was pared by 9 bases and J by 7 bases, with 15 bases between. Germline V gene data show CDR1 as SEHNR and CDR2 as FQNEAQ (reference sequence). CDR3 size: 13 residues. CDR3 bases: TGTGCCAGTCGCATCGGGTACGGTGAAAAACTGTTTTTT. Translated: CASRIGYGEKLFF.

This chain links TRBV7-3 with TRBJ2-5, with TRBD1 identical over 9 bases. Trimming cost V 5 bases and J 4 bases; bases outside gene matches: 2. Germline loops: CDR1 SGHTA, CDR2 FQGTGA. The CDR3 runs to 13 residues. The CDR3 coding sequence is TGTGCCAGCAGCCGGGACAGGGCAGAGACCCAGTACTTC. As protein: CASSRDRAETQYF.

The chain joins TRBV7-9 to TRBJ2-5; 8 nucleotides align to TRBD1. The germline V gene has CDR1 SEHNR and CDR2 FQNEAQ (reference sequence). Trimming removed 1 base from V and 5 bases from J; junction bases left unmatched: 6. The CDR3 length is 15 residues. The CDR3 DNA sequence: TGTGCCAGCAGCTTAGTGGCAGGGGGCTCGGAGACCCAGTACTTC. It specifies CASSLVAGGSETQYF.

The chain carries TRBV6-5 and TRBJ1-1, with D perhaps TRBD1 (5 bases). This CDR3 spans 14 amino acids. V dropped 2 bases and J dropped 1 base, with 8 bases sitting between them. Germline V CDR1 and CDR2: MNHEY, SVGAGI. CDR3 residues: CASSYRGENTEAFF. CDR3 nucleotides: TGTGCCAGCAGTTACCGGGGGGAGAACACTGAAGCTTTCTTT.

This sequence joins TRBV30 and TRBJ1-6, with TRBD1 matching over 8 bases. CDR3 length: 16 amino acids. V dropped 3 bases and J dropped 6; count of bases not matched to a gene: 10. CDR1 is GTSNPN, CDR2 SVGIG, per germline (reference sequence). The CDR3 here is CAWRTTGRGRNSPLHF. CDR3 bases: TGTGCCTGGAGGACGACGGGCAGGGGGCGTAATTCACCCCTCCACTTT.

The gene calls are TRBV2 and TRBJ2-5; 15 bases fit TRBD2. The V gene's germline CDR1 is SNHLY and CDR2 FYNNEI. The V and J ends lost 6 bases and 4 bases, in that order; junction bases with no gene match: 3. The CDR3 runs 15 residues. This CDR3 is CASRTGLAGGETQYF. CDR3 nucleotides: TGTGCCAGCAGGACGGGACTAGCGGGGGGAGAGACCCAGTACTTC.

The V gene is TRBV7-8, the J gene TRBJ1-1, with D unclear. With 5 bases removed from V and 7 bases from J, the gap between germline ends came to 11 bases. There are 12 residues in the CDR3. From germline, CDR1 is SGHVS and CDR2 FQNEAQ. This chain's CDR3 is CASSLYTGEAFF. The CDR3 nucleotides read TGTGCCAGCAGCCTCTACACGGGTGAAGCTTTCTTT.

V is TRBV6-4 and J is TRBJ2-6, with TRBD1 matching 7 bases. Germline trimming cut 6 bases from V and 0 bases from J; bases unmatched to any gene: 5. The germline V gene has CDR1 MRHNA and CDR2 SNTAGT. The CDR3 contains 16 residues. This CDR3 reads CASSGDSNSGANVLTF. The CDR3 coding sequence is TGTGCCAGCAGCGGGGACAGCAACTCTGGGGCCAACGTCCTGACTTTC.

V usage is TRBV19 and J usage is TRBJ2-4, with D uncertain. Germline V gives CDR1 LNHDA, CDR2 SQIVND (reference sequence). The length of the CDR3 is 13 residues. The germline V and J ends were trimmed by 8 bases and 6 bases, with 14 bases remaining between them. The CDR3 DNA reads as TGTGCCAGTCATTCATTGACTGGAAACATTCAGTACTTC. This sequence encodes CASHSLTGNIQYF.

This clone was found once. This chain's CDR3 is CASSEIGVTTKNIQYF. CDR3 sequence (DNA): TGTGCCAGCAGCGAGATAGGGGTAACGACCAAAAACATTCAGTACTTC. The chain is built from TRBV6-4 and TRBJ2-4; TRBD1 is a possible D gene (5 bases). The CDR3 is 16 residues long. The germline gives CDR1 MRHNA, CDR2 SNTAGT. Trimming left V 6 bases short and J 2 bases short, with 17 bases between.

CDR3 nucleotides: TGCGCCAGCAGCCAAGGTTATCTATCACCGATAGGCGAGCAGTACTTC. Residues: CASSQGYLSPIGEQYF. The gene calls are TRBV4-1 and TRBJ2-7; D not resolved. The CDR3 is 16 residues long. The germline gives CDR1 MGHRA, CDR2 YSYEKL. The V gene lost 1 base and the J gene lost 6 bases, with 19 bases spanning the gap.

This clone showed up just once. This sequence joins TRBV4-1 and TRBJ1-2; D gene uncertain. V lost 0 bases and J 5 bases, leaving 7 bases between the germline ends. The CDR3 is 13 residues long. Germline CDR1 MGHRA, CDR2 YSYEKL. The CDR3 bases are TGCGCCAGCAGCCAAGACCCCCAGTATGGCTACACCTTC. It is translated as CASSQDPQYGYTF.

This rearrangement joins TRBV20-1 to TRBJ1-5; possibly TRBD1 for D (6 bases). Trimming removed 3 bases at V and 7 bases at J, with 22 bases between. Germline CDR1 reads DFQATT; CDR2 reads SNEGSKA (reference sequence). The CDR3 consists of 16 residues. CDR3 loop: CSASQAGASLYQPQHF. In nucleotides, the CDR3 is TGCAGTGCTAGTCAGGCAGGGGCTTCCTTATACCAGCCCCAGCATTTT.